A selection of T cell receptor beta chains follows, all from one sample in a study of blood T cell repertoires in COVID-19. Libraries were prepared by immunoSEQ multiplex PCR; TCRdb keeps only in-frame clonotypes and omits some of them. Among some 250,000 clones listed, approximately 81% were seen once. The sample was peripheral blood. Every receptor here comes from a woman aged 18-30 years with acute or convalescent COVID-19. The CDR3 runs from the conserved cysteine through the conserved F or W. Each record gives: J gene, D gene, V gene, clone size, CDR3 DNA, CDR3 protein. The D gene is left open where the match is weak. Only part of the rows carry a size: once, few, many, or a class if the clone is expanded.

>TRBJ1-6|TRBD1|TRBV27|few
TGTGCCAGCAGGGTTGGACAGGGGGGGAGTCTACGCTCACCCCTCCACTTT
CASRVGQGGSLRSPLHF
>TRBJ1-2|.|TRBV24-1|.
TGTGCCACCAGTGATTCGGACAGCCATTTCTATGGCTACACCTTC
CATSDSDSHFYGYTF
>TRBJ1-2|TRBD1|TRBV3-1/TRBV3-2|.
TGTGCCAGCAGCCAAGTCCTGGGACAGGGTGCCGGTGGCTACACCTTC
CASSQVLGQGAGGYTF
>TRBJ2-3|TRBD2|TRBV30|.
TGTGCCTGGAGTGTAACTAGGACTAGCGGGAGGGATGAAAGAAGCACAGATACGCAGTATTTT
CAWSVTRTSGRDERSTDTQYF
>TRBJ2-7|.|TRBV27|.
TGTGCCAGCAGTTGGGGACTTATGGGCTACGAGCAGTACTTC
CASSWGLMGYEQYF
>TRBJ2-1|.|TRBV7-9|.
TGTGCCAGCAGCCCCTTTCTGTTCTTC
CASSPFLFF
>TRBJ2-2|.|TRBV7-7|.
TGTGCTAGCAGTCCAGTGAACACCGGGGAGCTGTTTTTT
CASSPVNTGELFF
>TRBJ1-4|.|TRBV6-2/TRBV6-3|once
TGTGCCAGCAGTTACTCCCAGCGCAATGAAAAACTGTTTTTT
CASSYSQRNEKLFF
>TRBJ2-5|.|TRBV15|.
TGTGCCACCAGCAGAGACAGGGGACAAGAGACCCAGTACTTC
CATSRDRGQETQYF
>TRBJ1-3|TRBD1|TRBV5-1|.
TGCGCCAGCAGCTGGACAGGGATAATCGGAAACACCATATATTTT
CASSWTGIIGNTIYF
>TRBJ1-4|.|TRBV2|.
TGTGCCAGCAGTGCTCACGAGGGCGGCTACAATGAAAAACTGTTTTTT
CASSAHEGGYNEKLFF
>TRBJ2-5|.|TRBV15|.
TGTGCCACCAGCAGAGATCTCGGGGATTTCCAAGAGACCCAGTACTTC
CATSRDLGDFQETQYF
>TRBJ1-5|TRBD1|TRBV27|few
TGTGCCAGCAGCAAATGGGACAGAGGTCAGCCCCAGCATTTT
CASSKWDRGQPQHF
>TRBJ2-3|.|TRBV19|.
TGTGCCAGTAGTATTAACCCGCCAGGGACTAGCACAGATACGCAGTATTTT
CASSINPPGTSTDTQYF
>TRBJ2-7|.|TRBV3-1/TRBV3-2|.
TGTGCCAGCAGCCTTTGGGCTTCCTACGAGCAGTACTTC
CASSLWASYEQYF
>TRBJ2-3|TRBD2|TRBV28|.
TGTGCCAGCAGTCGAGGACTAGCGCCAACAGATACGCAGTATTTT
CASSRGLAPTDTQYF
>TRBJ2-7|.|TRBV4-2|.
TGTGCCAGCAGCCAGGCCATTTCCTACGAGCAGTACTTC
CASSQAISYEQYF